These 32 T cell receptor beta chains originate from one sample sequenced in a study of blood T cell repertoires in COVID-19. Produced via immunoSEQ multiplex PCR; TCRdb's table is partial and in-frame only. The sample includes about 170,000 clones, roughly nine tenths of them seen just once. Sequencing used peripheral blood. Source of these receptors: a woman aged 55-69 years with COVID-19, enrolled during active disease.

The CDR3 reads CATSNAGTARQQETQYF. In DNA, the CDR3 is TGTGCCACCAGTAATGCCGGGACAGCACGACAGCAAGAGACCCAGTACTTC. V and J are TRBV24-1 and TRBJ2-5, with 7 bases fitting TRBD1. Germline-derived CDR1 and CDR2 are KGHDR and SFDVKD. J lost 2 bases, V lost 6 bases, and 14 bases had no gene match. CDR3 size: 17 residues.

V usage is TRBV7-3 and J usage is TRBJ2-7; 7 bases match TRBD1. The germline CDR1 and CDR2 sequences are SGHTA and FQGTGA. The CDR3 sequence is 12 residues long. The J segment lost 12 bases and the V segment lost 5 bases, leaving 10 bases of the junction unmatched. CDR3 sequence reads: CASSPSQGSLYF. DNA for the CDR3: TGTGCCAGCAGCCCCTCACAGGGGAGTTTGTACTTC.

As regards this clone: Within the sample, other DNA sequences also encode this same CDR3. CDR3 amino acids: CASSYSRGTNTEAFF. The CDR3 bases are TGTGCCAGCAGTTACTCGAGAGGTACGAACACTGAAGCTTTCTTT. This rearrangement joins TRBV6-5 to TRBJ1-1; D is ambiguous. Trimming took 0 bases from V and 1 from J, leaving 9 bases between them. CDR3 size: 15 residues. Germline V gene lookup returns CDR1 MNHEY and CDR2 SVGAGI.

The chain uses TRBV24-1 and TRBJ2-2; 7 bases are a match to TRBD1. There are 16 residues in the CDR3. V gave up 4 bases and J gave up 1 base; unmatched junction bases: 5. The germline gives CDR1 KGHDR, CDR2 SFDVKD. CDR3 residues: CATSDPYRGNTGELFF. CDR3 coding DNA: TGTGCCACCAGTGACCCCTACAGGGGGAACACCGGGGAGCTGTTTTTT.

The chain joins TRBV28 to TRBJ2-7; no definite D call. The ends were cut back, 2 bases at V and 4 bases at J, with 9 bases in the middle. From germline, CDR1 is MDHEN and CDR2 SYDVKM. The length of the CDR3 is 13 residues. The CDR3: CASSLPSLYEQYF. CDR3 nucleotides: TGTGCCAGCAGTTTACCGTCACTTTACGAGCAGTACTTC.

A few counts support this clone. The V and J genes are TRBV5-6 and TRBJ1-6, with D perhaps matching TRBD1 (5 bases). The CDR3 sequence is 14 residues long. V lost 0 bases and J lost 9, with 10 bases in between. The germline V gene has CDR1 SGHDT and CDR2 YYEEEE. As DNA, the CDR3 is TGTGCCAGCAGCTTGGCAGGGTCTATTTCACCCCTCCACTTT. It codes for CASSLAGSISPLHF.

This chain links TRBV9 with TRBJ2-2; no clear D gene. CDR3 length: 14 amino acids. The ends were cut back, 0 bases at V and 5 bases at J, with 8 bases in the middle. Germline CDR1 reads SGDLS; CDR2 reads YYNGEE. CDR3 region: CASSVVAETGELFF. The CDR3 DNA reads as TGTGCCAGCAGCGTAGTTGCGGAAACCGGGGAGCTGTTTTTT. Using reference TRBV9 and TRBJ2-2 for the parts outside the CDR3, the full variable domain is DSGVTQTPKHLITATGQRVTLRCSPRSGDLSVYWYQQSLDQGLQFLIQYYNGEERAKGNILERFSAQQFPDLHSELNLSSLELGDSALYFCASSVVAETGELFFGEGSRLTVL.

The rearrangement links TRBV5-1 to TRBJ1-2, with 10 bases aligning to TRBD1. With V trimmed by 3 bases and J by 0 bases, 5 bases remained unmatched. CDR3 length: 16 amino acids. Germline CDR1 SGHRS, CDR2 YFSETQ. This chain's CDR3 is CASSSGDRGANYGYTF. The CDR3 nucleotides are TGCGCCAGCAGCTCGGGGGACAGGGGAGCTAACTATGGCTACACCTTC.

This rearrangement joins TRBV7-6 to TRBJ2-3, with 7 bases aligning to TRBD2. The CDR3 has 16 residues. Germline trimming cut 2 bases from V and 4 bases from J; bases unmatched to any gene: 9. CDR1 and CDR2 from the germline V gene are SGHVS and FNYEAQ. CDR3: CASSLILAGVADTQYF. The CDR3 region has the DNA TGTGCCAGCAGCTTAATCCTGGCGGGAGTCGCAGATACGCAGTATTTT.

The J gene is TRBJ2-7, the V gene TRBV19; TRBD1 matches 7 bases. The germline CDR1 and CDR2 sequences are LNHDA and SQIVND (reference sequence). The CDR3 totals 12 residues. Trimming at V came to 5 bases and at J to 6 bases, leaving 4 bases not matched to a gene. CDR3 sequence (DNA): TGTGCCAGTAGTGCCCGACAGGGCGAGCAGTACTTC. Its translation is CASSARQGEQYF.

With regard to this clone: This same CDR3 is encoded by further DNA sequences in the sample. The CDR3: CASSQGLASYEQYF. CDR3 in DNA: TGCGCCAGCAGCCAAGGACTAGCGTCATACGAGCAGTACTTC. V gene TRBV4-3 combines with J gene TRBJ2-7; 8 bases are shared with TRBD2. Unmatched junction bases numbered 3, after V lost 1 base and J lost 4 bases. The CDR3 runs to 14 residues. CDR1 is LGHNA and CDR2 is YSLEER in the germline V gene.

The chain recombines TRBV7-3 with TRBJ2-3; TRBD2 matches at 10 bases. Germline lookup yields CDR1 SGHTA and CDR2 FQGTGA. The CDR3 spans 18 residues. V lost 0 bases to trimming and J lost 0 bases; unmatched junction nucleotides: 6. The CDR3 reads CASSLTGASGSSTDTQYF. CDR3 DNA sequence: TGTGCCAGCAGCTTAACGGGGGCTAGCGGGAGTAGCACAGATACGCAGTATTTT.

The rearrangement uses TRBV23-1 and TRBJ2-7; a weak D match, TRBD2 (5 bases). TRBV23-1 is treated as an ORF (open reading frame) with a function not yet certain. V gave up 2 bases and J gave up 3 bases, with 23 bases separating them. This CDR3 spans 18 amino acids. This chain's CDR3 is CASSQSMSGVAYLYEQYF. CDR3 nucleotides: TGCGCCAGCAGTCAAAGTATGAGTGGGGTAGCGTACCTCTACGAGCAGTACTTC.

This clone came up once. CDR3 amino acids: CASSVYRVGNLHF. In DNA form, the CDR3 reads TGTGCCAGCAGCGTTTACAGGGTCGGGAACCTCCACTTT. The chain links TRBV5-4 to TRBJ1-6; a weak D match, TRBD1 (6 bases). CDR1 and CDR2 from the germline V gene are SGHNT and YYREEE (reference sequence). Trimming shortened V by 4 bases and J by 15 bases, and 17 bases separated the two germline ends. The CDR3 loop spans 13 amino acids.

The rearrangement links TRBV28 to TRBJ2-7; 10 bases are a match to TRBD2. V trimming: 8 bases; J trimming: 5 bases; junction bases outside the gene matches: 6. The CDR3 runs 13 residues. CDR1 and CDR2 (germline): MDHEN, SYDVKM. The CDR3 DNA follows: TGTGCCAGCGGAGAGCTAGCGGGAGACGAGCAGTACTTC. This gives the protein CASGELAGDEQYF.

The chain joins TRBV3-1 (or the pseudogene TRBV3-2) to TRBJ1-1, with D tentatively TRBD1 (6 bases). With 4 bases removed from V and 3 bases from J, the gap between germline ends came to 12 bases. This CDR3 is 14 amino acids long. Germline V gene sequence: CDR1 LGHDT, CDR2 YNNKEL (reference sequence). CDR3 in amino acids: CASSPTGKDTEAFF. The CDR3 DNA sequence: TGTGCCAGCAGCCCAACAGGGAAGGACACTGAAGCTTTCTTT.

This clone was detected only a few times. The gene calls are TRBV19 and TRBJ1-2; D is possibly TRBD1 (5 bases). Germline V gives CDR1 LNHDA, CDR2 SQIVND (reference sequence). The CDR3 runs to 16 residues. V lost 1 base and J lost 6, with 18 bases in between. The CDR3, as DNA: TGTGCCAGTAGTATAGTAGGGGCAGGGAATTTAAATGGCTACACCTTC. As protein: CASSIVGAGNLNGYTF. The variable domain in full, with the rest retrieved from reference TRBV19 and TRBJ1-2, is DGGITQSPKYLFRKEGQNVTLSCEQNLNHDAMYWYRQDPGQGLRLIYYSQIVNDFQKGDIAEGYSVSREKKESFPLTVTSAQKNPTAFYLCASSIVGAGNLNGYTFGSGTRLTVV.

V and J are TRBV5-1 and TRBJ2-7, with TRBD2 as a possible D gene (6 bases). The CDR3 is 14 amino acids. Germline CDR1 reads SGHRS; CDR2 reads YFSETQ. The V end lost 4 bases, the J end lost 0 bases, and 11 bases lay between the germline ends. CDR3 DNA: TGCGCCAGCAGCAGGGACGGGAGCTCCTACGAGCAGTACTTC. Translated: CASSRDGSSYEQYF.

This rearrangement joins TRBV7-2 to TRBJ2-3; 7 bases align to TRBD2. This CDR3 is built from 15 residues. V trimming: 6 bases; J trimming: 4 bases; junction bases outside the gene matches: 10. The V gene's germline CDR1 is SGHTA and CDR2 FQGNSA. CDR3 residues: CASSLSGTVADTQYF. In nucleotides, the CDR3 is TGTGCCAGCAGTCTAAGCGGGACGGTCGCAGATACGCAGTATTTT.

This chain uses TRBV3-1 (or the pseudogene TRBV3-2) with TRBJ2-7; perhaps TRBD1 as D (5 bases). Between the trimmed V and J ends, which lost 0 bases and 0 bases, there was a span of 15 bases. This CDR3 is built from 17 residues. Germline CDR1 is LGHDT and CDR2 is YNNKEL (reference sequence). The CDR3 protein is CASSQDKGRDSSYEQYF. CDR3 nucleotides: TGTGCCAGCAGCCAAGATAAAGGCAGAGACAGCTCCTACGAGCAGTACTTC.

The V call is TRBV30, the J call TRBJ2-1, with 7 bases matching TRBD2. Germline V gene sequence: CDR1 GTSNPN, CDR2 SVGIG (reference sequence). This CDR3 is 16 amino acids long. The junction had 8 bases not matched to a gene; V was cut back by 3 bases and J by 0 bases. CDR3 coding DNA: TGTGCCTGGAGCGAACCTACTAGCGTCTCCTACAATGAGCAGTTCTTC. Its protein product is CAWSEPTSVSYNEQFF. The full variable domain, completed using reference TRBV30 and TRBJ2-1, is SQTIHQWPATLVQPVGSPLSLECTVEGTSNPNLYWYRQAAGRGLQLLFYSVGIGQISSEVPQNLSASRPQDRQFILSSKKLLLSDSGFYLCAWSEPTSVSYNEQFFGPGTRLTVL.

The chain has TRBV19 and TRBJ2-7, with 7 bases that match TRBD1. V dropped 9 bases and J dropped 6; count of bases not matched to a gene: 5. This CDR3 has 11 amino acids. The germline V gene encodes CDR1 LNHDA and CDR2 SQIVND (reference sequence). The CDR3 DNA reads TGTGCCAGCCGACAGGGCCCCGAGCAGTACTTC. Translated: CASRQGPEQYF.

The chain joins TRBV4-3 to TRBJ1-2; weak D call: TRBD1 (6 bases). Germline CDR1 reads LGHNA; CDR2 reads YSLEER. Trimming removed 0 bases at V and 8 bases at J, with 16 bases between. The CDR3 has 15 amino acids. The CDR3 loop reads CASSQDRGRGAGYTF. The CDR3 nucleotides read TGCGCCAGCAGCCAAGATCGAGGCAGGGGAGCGGGCTACACCTTC.

The chain employs TRBV18 and TRBJ2-1; TRBD1 aligns across 9 bases. Unmatched junction bases numbered 11, after V lost 0 bases and J lost 2 bases. The CDR3 spans 19 residues. Germline loops: CDR1 KGHSH, CDR2 LQKENI. The CDR3 loop reads CASSPPHWTGVVTYNEQFF. In DNA, the CDR3 is TGTGCCAGCTCACCACCGCATTGGACAGGGGTTGTGACCTACAATGAGCAGTTCTTC. The full variable domain, with the rest looked up from reference TRBV18 and TRBJ2-1, is NAGVMQNPRHLVRRRGQEARLRCSPMKGHSHVYWYRQLPEEGLKFMVYLQKENIIDESGMPKERFSAEFPKEGPSILRIQQVVRGDSAAYFCASSPPHWTGVVTYNEQFFGPGTRLTVL.

The CDR3 coding sequence is TGTGCCAGCAGTGAATTGTGGCAGGGGAATCAGCCCCAGCATTTT. This translates into CASSELWQGNQPQHF. The chain links TRBV6-1 to TRBJ1-5; TRBD1 might be the D (6 bases). The CDR3 has 15 amino acids. V was pared by 2 bases and J by 4 bases, with 12 bases between. The V gene's germline CDR1 is MNHNS and CDR2 SASEGT.

The chain has TRBV10-3 and TRBJ2-2; 8 nucleotides match TRBD2. With V trimmed by 6 bases and J by 4 bases, 4 bases remained unmatched. Looked up from germline, CDR1 is ENHRY and CDR2 is SYGVKD. The CDR3 has 14 amino acids. CDR3 residues: CAIRAGAVTGELFF. In DNA form, the CDR3 reads TGTGCCATCAGAGCGGGGGCCGTCACCGGGGAGCTGTTTTTT.

The chain uses TRBV24-1 and TRBJ1-5, with TRBD1 identical over 7 bases. This CDR3 region has 15 residues. Germline CDR1 KGHDR, CDR2 SFDVKD. Unmatched junction bases numbered 5, after V lost 4 bases and J lost 3 bases. In DNA form, the CDR3 reads TGTGCCACCAGTGACCCGGGACAGATCAATCAGCCCCAGCATTTT. This encodes CATSDPGQINQPQHF.

The chain employs TRBV7-3 and TRBJ1-1, with D maybe TRBD1 (6 bases). The CDR3 covers 13 residues. The V and J ends lost 1 base and 4 bases respectively, with 7 bases between them. Germline V CDR1 and CDR2: SGHTA, FQGTGA. CDR3 protein: CASSLIGGTEAFF. In nucleotides, the CDR3 is TGTGCCAGCAGCTTAATAGGGGGCACTGAAGCTTTCTTT.

V gene TRBV5-4 combines with J gene TRBJ1-3, with 11 nucleotides matching TRBD1. The CDR3 runs to 15 residues. Germline loops: CDR1 SGHNT, CDR2 YYREEE (reference sequence). Trimming removed 4 bases from V and 4 bases from J; junction bases left unmatched: 4. The CDR3 bases are TGTGCCAGCAGCCTTAGGACAGGGGGCGGAAACACCATATATTTT. Amino acids: CASSLRTGGGNTIYF.

The chain couples TRBV7-4 to TRBJ2-7, with TRBD1 as a possible D gene (5 bases). CDR3 length: 13 residues. V gave up 4 bases and J gave up 0 bases, with 7 bases separating them. CDR1 SGHVT and CDR2 SQSDAQ come from the germline V gene. The CDR3 nucleotides read TGTGCCAGCAGCTGGGGCGGCTCCTACGAGCAGTACTTC. Its protein is CASSWGGSYEQYF.

The CDR3 DNA reads as TGTGCCAGCAGCCATGTACCGGGGACAGCTTTCTATGGCTACACCTTC. Amino acids: CASSHVPGTAFYGYTF. V and J are TRBV3-1 (or the pseudogene TRBV3-2) and TRBJ1-2; the match to TRBD1 covers 7 bases. CDR3 size: 16 residues. Trimming cost V 3 bases and J 4 bases; bases outside gene matches: 11. CDR1 is LGHDT and CDR2 is YNNKEL in the germline V gene (reference sequence).

As for this clone: Different DNA sequences within this sample yield the same CDR3. The chain links TRBV4-3 to TRBJ2-7, with TRBD1 identical over 7 bases. CDR3 length: 17 amino acids. Germline-derived CDR1 and CDR2 are LGHNA and YSLEER. V was pared by 4 bases and J by 0 bases, with 12 bases of the junction left unmatched. The CDR3 region has the DNA TGCGCCAGCAGCCTAAATTTCCGGGACAGTAGCTCCTACGAGCAGTACTTC. Translating gives CASSLNFRDSSSYEQYF.